This T cell receptor (beta chain) was captured by sequencing in a study of shared clonotypes between healthy human individuals. Study-wide results and caveats: Sorted-subset samples were not fully sequenced, rarefaction indicated.

Regarding this clone: Its cognate antigen is unknown. The same CDR3 also results from other DNA sequences found in this sample.

Running of the assay took place at deep level. Libraries were prepared by immunoSEQ multiplex PCR; TCRdb keeps only in-frame clonotypes and omits some of them. Among roughly 410,000 clones, around 96% were seen once, and the ten largest hold about 0.34%. This CDR3 has 10 residues. Germline-derived CDR1 and CDR2 are MNHEY and SMNVEV (reference sequence). V shed 4 bases and J shed 4 bases, with 2 bases lying between them. This receptor was obtained from a young man in good health. The material sequenced was memory CD8+ T cells sorted from blood. Subset in this sample: CD45RO+ cells pooled with CCR7-negative TemRA cells. The gene calls are TRBV27 and TRBJ2-7, with D unresolved. As DNA, the CDR3 is TGTGCCAGCAGTTCGTACGAGCAGTACTTC. Its protein product is CASSSYEQYF.